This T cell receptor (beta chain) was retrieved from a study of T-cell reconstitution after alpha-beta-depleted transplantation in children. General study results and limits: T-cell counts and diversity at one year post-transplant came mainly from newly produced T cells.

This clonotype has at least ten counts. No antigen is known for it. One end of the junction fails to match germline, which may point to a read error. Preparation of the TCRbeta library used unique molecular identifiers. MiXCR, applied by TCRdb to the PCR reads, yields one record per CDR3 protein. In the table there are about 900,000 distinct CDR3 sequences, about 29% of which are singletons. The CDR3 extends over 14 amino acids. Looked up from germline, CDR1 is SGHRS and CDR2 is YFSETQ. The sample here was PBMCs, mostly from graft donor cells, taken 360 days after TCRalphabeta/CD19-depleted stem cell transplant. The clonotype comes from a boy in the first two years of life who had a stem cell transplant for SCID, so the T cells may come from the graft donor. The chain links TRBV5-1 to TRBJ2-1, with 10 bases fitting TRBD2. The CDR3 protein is CASSLAGGHNEQFF. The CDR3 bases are TGTGCCAGCAGCTTAGCGGGGGGCCACAATGAGCAGTTCTTC.